A selection of T cell receptor beta chains follows, all from one sample in a study of cytomegalovirus exposure and HLA in healthy donors. Libraries were prepared by immunoSEQ multiplex PCR; TCRdb keeps only in-frame clonotypes and omits some of them. The sample lists some 130,000 clones; about four fifths were seen once. The sequenced sample was PBMCs. All receptors come from a man aged 25 to 40 in good health. CDR3s include the opening cysteine and the closing phenylalanine or tryptophan. Each record gives: V gene, clone size, D gene, J gene, CDR3 protein, CDR3 DNA. The D gene is left open where the match is weak. Clone size appears in some rows only: once, few, many, or a class for an expanded clone.

TRBV7-3,once,TRBD2,TRBJ2-1,CASSNPSGSAINEQFF,TGTGCCAGCAGCAACCCTAGCGGGAGCGCCATCAATGAGCAGTTCTTC
TRBV28,.,TRBD2,TRBJ2-7,CASSLWTSGTTYEQYF,TGTGCCAGCAGTTTATGGACTAGCGGGACCACCTACGAGCAGTACTTC
TRBV29-1,.,.,TRBJ1-1,CSVEDRAVNTEAFF,TGCAGCGTTGAAGATCGCGCGGTGAACACTGAAGCTTTCTTT
TRBV6-1,.,TRBD2,TRBJ2-5,CASSDISGTRPYLAQYF,TGTGCCAGCAGTGACATATCCGGGACTAGACCTTATTTGGCCCAGTACTTC
TRBV7-2,few,TRBD2,TRBJ2-7,CASSLAALAGGYEQYF,TGTGCCAGCAGCTTAGCGGCCCTAGCGGGAGGTTACGAGCAGTACTTC
TRBV15,.,.,TRBJ2-3,CATSRVGSGADTQYF,TGTGCCACCAGCAGAGTGGGTAGCGGCGCAGATACGCAGTATTTT
TRBV30,.,.,TRBJ1-3,CAWAGTGGPGNTIYF,TGTGCCTGGGCAGGGACGGGGGGACCTGGAAACACCATATATTTT
TRBV7-7,once,TRBD1,TRBJ2-1,CASSSGTGLYNEQFF,TGTGCTAGCAGCTCCGGGACAGGGCTATACAATGAGCAGTTCTTC
TRBV11-2,.,.,TRBJ2-7,CASSFANFYEQYF,TGTGCCAGCAGCTTCGCCAACTTCTACGAGCAGTACTTC
TRBV11-3,few,.,TRBJ1-2,CASTSDRNYGYTF,TGTGCCAGCACCTCGGACAGAAACTATGGCTACACCTTC
TRBV4-2,.,.,TRBJ1-2,CASSLPSQGSYGYTF,TGTGCCAGCAGCCTACCGAGCCAGGGAAGCTATGGCTACACCTTC
TRBV27,.,.,TRBJ1-5,CASSLYPGNQPQHF,TGTGCCAGCAGTTTATATCCAGGTAATCAGCCCCAGCATTTT
TRBV5-1,few,TRBD2,TRBJ2-3,CASSRGLAGDGDTQYF,TGCGCCAGCAGCCGGGGACTAGCGGGAGACGGGGATACGCAGTATTTT
TRBV30,.,TRBD2,TRBJ2-6,CALDRGAGANVLTF,TGTGCCTTGGACCGGGGGGCTGGGGCCAACGTCCTGACTTTC
TRBV28,.,TRBD1,TRBJ2-1,CASSSGQGTYNEQFF,TGTGCCAGCAGTTCAGGACAGGGGACATACAATGAGCAGTTCTTC
TRBV27,.,.,TRBJ2-7,CASSFGQWYEQYF,TGTGCCAGCAGTTTTGGACAGTGGTACGAGCAGTACTTC